The 9 T cell receptor beta chains listed next were all sequenced from one sample in a study of regulatory T cells in long-lasting Graves disease. To make TCR beta libraries, researchers used iRepertoire HTBI primers and Arm-PCR of CDR3 regions. In TCRdb, the multiplex PCR reads were re-called with MiXCR into one record per CDR3 protein. The data show 450,000 to 600,000 distinct CDR3 sequences, approximately 13% seen once. This sample's time point: newly diagnosed GD, antithyroid drugs for less than 3 months. RNA from PBMCs was the source of the TCR library. The same data also went into a second study, on T cells in Graves' hyperthyroidism and ophthalmopathy.

Sample: peripheral blood mononuclear cells (PBMCs), taken at new diagnosis, from a patient treated with antithyroid drugs. These receptors all come from a man under 40 with Graves disease.

This clonotype was recorded many times. The chain carries TRBV24-1 and TRBJ1-2; unclear D gene. This CDR3 region has 13 residues. V was shortened by 5 bases and J by 5 bases, with 11 bases between the two germline ends. Germline CDR1 KGHDR, CDR2 SFDVKD. For the CDR3, the DNA is TGTGCCACCAGTGCCGGCGTCGGGTATGGCTACACCTTC. It specifies CATSAGVGYGYTF.

This clonotype appeared many times. The gene calls are TRBV24-1 and TRBJ2-7; D might be TRBD1 (6 bases). From germline, CDR1 is KGHDR and CDR2 SFDVKD. CDR3 length: 15 amino acids. Trimming cost V 2 bases and J 5 bases, with 15 bases left between them. The CDR3 loop is CATSDWQQGSNEQYF. In nucleotides, the CDR3 is TGTGCCACCAGTGATTGGCAACAGGGTTCGAACGAGCAGTACTTC.

This chain links TRBV27 with TRBJ2-4; tentatively, D is TRBD2 (6 bases). Germline V gene lookup returns CDR1 MNHEY and CDR2 SMNVEV (reference sequence). Trimming shortened V by 4 bases and J by 7 bases, and 11 bases separated the two germline ends. The CDR3 sequence is 13 residues long. Here the CDR3 reads CASSSGLRNIQYF. The CDR3 nucleotides read TGTGCCAGCAGTTCGGGACTTCGTAACATTCAGTACTTC.

This clonotype was counted only a few times. The genes are TRBV5-1 and TRBJ1-3; tentative D call: TRBD1 (5 bases). This CDR3 has 15 amino acids. Germline loops: CDR1 SGHRS, CDR2 YFSETQ. V shed 0 bases and J shed 4 bases, with 11 bases lying between them. CDR3 nucleotides: TGCGCCAGCAGCTTGGACCGGACACTAGGAAACACCATATATTTT. Its protein product is CASSLDRTLGNTIYF.

This chain uses TRBV5-4 with TRBJ1-1; 10 bases fit TRBD1. This CDR3 region has 14 residues. J gave up 5 bases and V 5 bases, and 6 bases lay outside the gene matches. Germline CDR1 SGHNT, CDR2 YYREEE (reference sequence). CDR3 DNA: TGTGCCAGCAGAAATGACAGGGGGCTTACTGAAGCTTTCTTT. This encodes CASRNDRGLTEAFF. The whole variable domain, filled in from reference TRBV5-4 and TRBJ1-1, reads ETGVTQSPTHLIKTRGQQVTLRCSSQSGHNTVSWYQQALGQGPQFIFQYYREEENGRGNFPPRFSGLQFPNYSSELNVNALELDDSALYLCASRNDRGLTEAFFGQGTRLTVV.

The J gene is TRBJ2-7, the V gene TRBV6-2 or TRBV6-3; the D is unclear. The germline gives CDR1 MNHEY, CDR2 SVGEGT. This CDR3 comprises 13 residues. The V gene lost 6 bases and the J gene lost 3 bases, with 12 bases spanning the gap. CDR3 amino acids: CASRLLGNYEQYF. Written as DNA, the CDR3 is TGTGCCAGCAGATTACTGGGGAACTACGAGCAGTACTTC.

As for this clonotype: An end of the junction does not agree with germline; a read error may underlie this. This chain uses TRBV6-2 or TRBV6-3 with TRBJ2-1; D is unclear. The CDR3 spans 14 residues. Germline values: CDR1 MNHEY, CDR2 SVGEGT. The CDR3 DNA sequence: TGTGCCGGCAGTTACTCGAAAAGGGCCAATGAGCAGTTCTTC. This sequence encodes CAGSYSKRANEQFF.

This clonotype occurred many times. This chain joins TRBV20-1 and TRBJ2-3; D might be TRBD1 (5 bases). V was cut by 5 bases and J by 4 bases, with 25 bases left in between. This CDR3 comprises 17 residues. CDR1 is DFQATT and CDR2 is SNEGSKA in the germline V gene (reference sequence). The DNA for the CDR3 is TGCAGTGCTCTCAGGGTGGGGCGTGTGCGTATCGCAGATACGCAGTATTTT. It yields the protein CSALRVGRVRIADTQYF.

This clonotype was counted many times. This rearrangement joins TRBV10-3 to TRBJ2-3; D remains ambiguous. V was cut by 6 bases and J by 0 bases, with 1 base left in between. The V gene's germline CDR1 is ENHRY and CDR2 SYGVKD. The CDR3 extends over 11 amino acids. The CDR3 sequence: CAIRSTDTQYF. Written as DNA, the CDR3 is TGTGCCATCAGGAGCACAGATACGCAGTATTTT.